This entry lists 20 T cell receptor beta chains sequenced from one sample in a study of T cell responses to AZD1222 COVID-19 vaccine. Produced via immunoSEQ multiplex PCR; TCRdb's table is partial and in-frame only. The repertoire holds tens of thousands of clones, nearly 85% seen once, with about 3% in the top ten. The sample in question was peripheral blood, obtained on day 0 of AZD1222 vaccination. These receptors were collected from an adult in good health.

The V gene is TRBV5-6, the J gene TRBJ1-2; D ambiguous. CDR3 size: 13 residues. Trimming shortened V by 1 base and J by 5 bases, and 9 bases separated the two germline ends. CDR1 and CDR2 (germline): SGHDT, YYEEEE. Here the CDR3 reads CASSLRREYGYTF. The CDR3 DNA reads TGTGCCAGCAGCTTGCGCCGGGAGTATGGCTACACCTTC.

CDR3 sequence (DNA): TGTGCCAGCAGTGAAGCAGCGGGGGGGCCCCCAGATACGCAGTATTTT. This sequence encodes CASSEAAGGPPDTQYF. V usage is TRBV6-1 and J usage is TRBJ2-3; TRBD2 matches at 10 bases. This CDR3 is built from 16 residues. The germline V gene encodes CDR1 MNHNS and CDR2 SASEGT. The J segment lost 4 bases and the V segment lost 0 bases, leaving 4 bases of the junction unmatched.

The chain has TRBV20-1 and TRBJ2-7; unclear D gene. From germline, CDR1 is DFQATT and CDR2 SNEGSKA (reference sequence). This CDR3 contains 13 residues. Trimming cost V 3 bases and J 4 bases, with 13 bases left between them. The CDR3 region has the DNA TGCAGTGCTAGTTTCGCCCAGGAGTACGAGCAGTACTTC. Protein product: CSASFAQEYEQYF.

This chain connects TRBV5-1 to TRBJ1-2; 7 bases line up with TRBD1. Germline-derived CDR1 and CDR2 are SGHRS and YFSETQ. The CDR3 has 15 residues. J was trimmed by 4 bases and V by 0 bases; bases with no gene match: 6. CDR3 nucleotides: TGCGCCAGCAGCTTGGACCCTGGGACAGCCTATGGCTACACCTTC. Translated, it gives CASSLDPGTAYGYTF.

This clone came up a few times. The V gene is TRBV7-9, the J gene TRBJ2-4; 7 nucleotides agree with TRBD2. J was trimmed by 1 base and V by 5 bases; bases with no gene match: 2. CDR1 is SEHNR, CDR2 FQNEAQ, per germline (reference sequence). CDR3 length: 14 residues. As DNA, the CDR3 is TGTGCCAGCAGCCAACTAGCGGCCAAAAACATTCAGTACTTC. It specifies CASSQLAAKNIQYF.

The rearrangement links TRBV19 to TRBJ2-2; D tentatively fits TRBD1 or TRBD2 (5 bases each). CDR3 size: 17 residues. Germline V gives CDR1 LNHDA, CDR2 SQIVND (reference sequence). V shed 9 bases and J shed 2 bases, with 22 bases lying between them. The CDR3 region has the DNA TGTGCCAGCTACTCCTCGACCATAAGGGACAACACCGGGGAGCTGTTTTTT. This gives the protein CASYSSTIRDNTGELFF. Full variable domain (outside the CDR3, taken from reference TRBV19 and TRBJ2-2): DGGITQSPKYLFRKEGQNVTLSCEQNLNHDAMYWYRQDPGQGLRLIYYSQIVNDFQKGDIAEGYSVSREKKESFPLTVTSAQKNPTAFYLCASYSSTIRDNTGELFFGEGSRLTVL.

The V and J genes are TRBV10-3 and TRBJ2-3, with 8 bases aligning to TRBD2. The CDR3 sequence is 15 residues long. Germline V gene data show CDR1 as ENHRY and CDR2 as SYGVKD. The junction had 5 bases not matched to a gene; V was cut back by 0 bases and J by 6 bases. CDR3 residues: CAISESLAGGDTQYF. CDR3 coding DNA: TGTGCCATCAGTGAGTCGCTAGCGGGTGGGGATACGCAGTATTTT.

The chain uses TRBV7-9 and TRBJ2-7, with D perhaps TRBD1 (6 bases). The CDR3 runs to 14 residues. Trimming removed 4 bases from V and 2 bases from J, with 12 bases in between. Germline V CDR1 and CDR2: SEHNR, FQNEAQ (reference sequence). The CDR3: CASSSPGHPYEQYF. As DNA, the CDR3 is TGTGCCAGCAGCTCCCCGGGACATCCCTACGAGCAGTACTTC.

This chain links TRBV12-3 or TRBV12-4 with TRBJ2-3; 7 bases line up with TRBD1. The ends lost 4 bases at V and 5 bases at J; junction bases unmatched: 3. This CDR3 comprises 13 residues. The CDR3 DNA is TGTGCCAGCAGTTACAGGGGTGGAGATACGCAGTATTTT. Amino acid sequence: CASSYRGGDTQYF.

This chain links TRBV5-8 with TRBJ2-1; D may be TRBD2 (6 bases). Trimming took 3 bases from V and 2 from J, leaving 15 bases between them. CDR1 is SGHTS, CDR2 YDEGEE, per germline. The CDR3 runs to 16 residues. The CDR3 region is CASSSRAGRAYNEQFF. The CDR3 coding sequence is TGTGCCAGCAGCTCCCGGGCGGGACGGGCCTACAATGAGCAGTTCTTC.

This clone was seen once. J is TRBJ2-1 and V is TRBV4-3; 9 bases match TRBD2. This CDR3 is 16 amino acids long. V lost 1 base and J lost 4; bases outside the gene matches: 5. CDR1 is LGHNA and CDR2 is YSLEER in the germline V gene. For the CDR3, the DNA is TGCGCCAGCAGCCAAGTTAGCGGGGGCCTGTACAATGAGCAGTTCTTC. Residues: CASSQVSGGLYNEQFF.

V gene TRBV3-1 (or the pseudogene TRBV3-2) combines with J gene TRBJ2-1; possibly TRBD1 for D (6 bases). The CDR3 extends over 15 amino acids. V lost 2 bases and J 2 bases, leaving 10 bases between the germline ends. From germline, CDR1 is LGHDT and CDR2 YNNKEL (reference sequence). For the CDR3, the DNA is TGTGCCAGCAGCCAATTACAGGGACCCTACAATGAGCAGTTCTTC. Translated, it gives CASSQLQGPYNEQFF.

The chain uses TRBV9 and TRBJ2-4, with D unclear. The germline V gene encodes CDR1 SGDLS and CDR2 YYNGEE. This CDR3 has 15 amino acids. V was clipped by 3 bases and J by 11 bases, with 21 bases between them. CDR3 in amino acids: CASSASWMVSSLQYF. The CDR3 bases are TGTGCCAGCAGCGCCAGTTGGATGGTCAGTTCCCTTCAGTACTTC.

This sequence joins TRBV7-2 and TRBJ2-5; 9 positions match TRBD1. Germline trimming cut 7 bases from V and 2 bases from J; bases unmatched to any gene: 5. From germline, CDR1 is SGHTA and CDR2 FQGNSA. The CDR3 is made up of 14 amino acids. The CDR3 protein is CASTPDRGQETQYF. The CDR3 region has the DNA TGTGCCAGCACCCCGGACAGGGGTCAAGAGACCCAGTACTTC. The complete variable domain, with remaining parts taken from reference TRBV7-2 and TRBJ2-5, reads GAGVSQSPSNKVTEKGKDVELRCDPISGHTALYWYRQSLGQGLEFLIYFQGNSAPDKSGLPSDRFSAERTGGSVSTLTIQRTQQEDSAVYLCASTPDRGQETQYFGPGTRLLVL.

The chain employs TRBV7-2 and TRBJ1-2; no firm D call. The germline V gene has CDR1 SGHTA and CDR2 FQGNSA. V shed 5 bases and J shed 2 bases, with 12 bases lying between them. This CDR3 has 14 amino acids. CDR3 DNA: TGTGCCAGCAGCCCGAGGGAGGGAAACTATGGCTACACCTTC. Translation gives CASSPREGNYGYTF. Together with reference TRBV7-2 and TRBJ1-2, the CDR3 gives the full variable domain: GAGVSQSPSNKVTEKGKDVELRCDPISGHTALYWYRQSLGQGLEFLIYFQGNSAPDKSGLPSDRFSAERTGGSVSTLTIQRTQQEDSAVYLCASSPREGNYGYTFGSGTRLTVV.

This chain links TRBV3-1 (or the pseudogene TRBV3-2) with TRBJ2-1; no reliable D call. Germline-derived CDR1 and CDR2 are LGHDT and YNNKEL (reference sequence). The CDR3 covers 16 residues. Trimming pared 3 bases from V and 2 bases from J, leaving 14 bases between. CDR3 DNA sequence: TGTGCCAGCAGCCAGGCCGGCGGAAACACCTACAATGAGCAGTTCTTC. It translates to CASSQAGGNTYNEQFF.

This clone showed up just once. The chain couples TRBV2 to TRBJ2-7; either TRBD1 or TRBD2 may supply D (5 bases each). Germline V lookup: CDR1 SNHLY, CDR2 FYNNEI. The CDR3 runs 12 residues. Trimming took off 8 bases at V and 4 bases at J, with 12 bases between the two ends. The CDR3 nucleotides read TGTGCCAGCCGGGACCAACGGTACGAGCAGTACTTC. This translates into CASRDQRYEQYF. Based on the CDR3 plus reference TRBV2 and TRBJ2-7, the full variable domain is EPEVTQTPSHQVTQMGQEVILRCVPISNHLYFYWYRQILGQKVEFLVSFYNNEISEKSEIFDDQFSVERPDGSNFTLKIRSTKLEDSAMYFCASRDQRYEQYFGPGTRLTVT.

The chain is built from TRBV2 and TRBJ2-7; no clear D. This CDR3 comprises 12 residues. V gave up 6 bases and J gave up 4 bases, with 10 bases separating them. CDR1 and CDR2 from the germline V gene are SNHLY and FYNNEI. The CDR3 sequence is CASRVADYEQYF. CDR3 DNA sequence: TGTGCCAGCAGGGTTGCGGATTACGAGCAGTACTTC.

The chain is built from TRBV11-2 and TRBJ2-2; the D gene is possibly TRBD1 (6 bases). The germline V gene encodes CDR1 SGHAT and CDR2 FQNNGV. CDR3 length equals 16 residues. The V end lost 6 bases, the J end lost 2 bases, and 16 bases lay between the germline ends. As DNA, the CDR3 is TGTGCCAGCAGTCAATCGCAGGGGTTAAACACCGGGGAGCTGTTTTTT. Translation gives CASSQSQGLNTGELFF.

The genes are TRBV5-5 and TRBJ1-1; TRBD1 agrees at 7 bases. The CDR3 has 14 residues. V lost 5 bases and J lost 2; bases outside the gene matches: 6. The germline V gene encodes CDR1 SGHKS and CDR2 YYEKEE (reference sequence). The CDR3 sequence: CASRKQGPNTEAFF. Here the CDR3 DNA reads TGTGCCAGCAGGAAACAGGGGCCCAACACTGAAGCTTTCTTT.